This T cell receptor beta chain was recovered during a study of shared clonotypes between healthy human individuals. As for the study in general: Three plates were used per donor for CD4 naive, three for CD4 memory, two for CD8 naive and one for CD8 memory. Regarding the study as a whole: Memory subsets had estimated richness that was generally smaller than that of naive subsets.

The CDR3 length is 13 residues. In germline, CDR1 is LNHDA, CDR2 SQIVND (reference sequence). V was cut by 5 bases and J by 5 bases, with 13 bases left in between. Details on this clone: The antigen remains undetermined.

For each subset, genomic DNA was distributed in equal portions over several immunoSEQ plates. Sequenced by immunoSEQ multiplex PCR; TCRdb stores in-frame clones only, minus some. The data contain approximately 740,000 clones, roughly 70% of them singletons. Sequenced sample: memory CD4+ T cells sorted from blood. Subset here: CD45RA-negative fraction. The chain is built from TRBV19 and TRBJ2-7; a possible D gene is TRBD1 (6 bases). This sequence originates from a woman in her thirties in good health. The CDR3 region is CASSVTGSHEQYF. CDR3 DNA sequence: TGTGCCAGTAGTGTGACAGGTTCACACGAGCAGTACTTC.